What follows describes a single T cell receptor (beta chain). Its target is unknown. The source of the sample is a study of Ad26.COV2.S vaccination and SARS-CoV-2 variants. Across the whole study: Ad26.COV2.S given intramuscularly, once or twice 56 days apart.

Here immunoSEQ multiplex PCR was the method, and the copy in TCRdb shows in-frame clones only, minus some. The sample records 200,000 to 250,000 clones, around nine tenths being singletons. Germline V gene data show CDR1 as MNHEY and CDR2 as SVGAGI. CDR3 size: 14 residues. The V end lost 0 bases, the J end lost 7 bases, and 12 bases lay between the germline ends. Whole-study findings and limits: Across vaccine and placebo recipients, the breadth of non-spike TCRs was similar. In vaccinated individuals, spike-specific CD8+ and CD4+ T cell responses reportedly displayed substantial breadth.

The treatment denotes: some 20 received Ad26.COV2.S at low or high dose, single or two shots; 5 received placebo; per-sample allocation not given. Sampling took place 63 days after the first vaccine or placebo injection. Within Boston, the person who donated was an adult of 18-55 years. The sample consisted of peripheral blood, taken in a trial of Ad26.COV2.S vaccine versus placebo. This TCR was recovered from a person between 18 and 59 years old who received the Ad26.COV2.S COVID-19 vaccine or a placebo. The chain carries TRBV6-5 and TRBJ1-1; D not resolved. The chain's CDR3 is CASSYSNTHFEAFF. The CDR3 DNA reads TGTGCCAGCAGTTACTCCAACACCCACTTTGAAGCTTTCTTT.